These 4 T cell receptor beta chains were sequenced from one sample in a study of shared clonotypes between healthy human individuals. The table came from immunoSEQ multiplex PCR; TCRdb's copy has only in-frame clones and leaves some out. The profile shows some 1.5 million clones, about 98% of them singletons. The sample comprised naive CD4+ T cells sorted from blood. Subset specified: CD45RA+ positively selected. All receptors come from a man under 40 in good health.

J is TRBJ2-1 and V is TRBV11-2; TRBD2 might be the D (5 bases). Germline V CDR1 and CDR2: SGHAT, FQNNGV. The CDR3 runs to 15 residues. V lost 7 bases to trimming and J lost 0 bases, with 13 bases between them. The CDR3 sequence: CASTPSGNSYNEQFF. The DNA of the CDR3 is TGTGCCAGCACCCCTTCCGGGAACTCCTACAATGAGCAGTTCTTC.

This chain joins TRBV6-5 and TRBJ1-1, with TRBD1 identical over 8 bases. The CDR3 is 15 amino acids. Germline assignment: CDR1 MNHEY and CDR2 SVGAGI. The ends lost 5 bases at V and 6 bases at J; junction bases unmatched: 11. The CDR3 nucleotides are TGTGCCAGCAGTCGGACAGGGCCCGAGGACGCTGAAGCTTTCTTT. This codes for CASSRTGPEDAEAFF.

The chain carries TRBV18 and TRBJ2-7; unclear D gene. The germline V and J ends were trimmed by 1 base and 3 bases, with 16 bases remaining between them. The CDR3 covers 16 residues. Germline values: CDR1 KGHSH, CDR2 LQKENI. The CDR3 loop is CASSPRRVAFRYEQYF. For the CDR3, the DNA is TGTGCCAGCTCACCACGGAGAGTAGCTTTTCGCTACGAGCAGTACTTC.

V gene TRBV18 combines with J gene TRBJ1-2; 7 bases map to TRBD1. Germline V gene data show CDR1 as KGHSH and CDR2 as LQKENI. The ends lost 2 bases at V and 6 bases at J; junction bases unmatched: 9. There are 15 residues in the CDR3. In DNA, the CDR3 is TGTGCCAGCTCACCAAGGACAGGCGGGGATGATGGCTACACCTTC. It encodes CASSPRTGGDDGYTF. The full variable domain, in which reference TRBV18 and TRBJ1-2 provide the parts outside the CDR3, is NAGVMQNPRHLVRRRGQEARLRCSPMKGHSHVYWYRQLPEEGLKFMVYLQKENIIDESGMPKERFSAEFPKEGPSILRIQQVVRGDSAAYFCASSPRTGGDDGYTFGSGTRLTVV.